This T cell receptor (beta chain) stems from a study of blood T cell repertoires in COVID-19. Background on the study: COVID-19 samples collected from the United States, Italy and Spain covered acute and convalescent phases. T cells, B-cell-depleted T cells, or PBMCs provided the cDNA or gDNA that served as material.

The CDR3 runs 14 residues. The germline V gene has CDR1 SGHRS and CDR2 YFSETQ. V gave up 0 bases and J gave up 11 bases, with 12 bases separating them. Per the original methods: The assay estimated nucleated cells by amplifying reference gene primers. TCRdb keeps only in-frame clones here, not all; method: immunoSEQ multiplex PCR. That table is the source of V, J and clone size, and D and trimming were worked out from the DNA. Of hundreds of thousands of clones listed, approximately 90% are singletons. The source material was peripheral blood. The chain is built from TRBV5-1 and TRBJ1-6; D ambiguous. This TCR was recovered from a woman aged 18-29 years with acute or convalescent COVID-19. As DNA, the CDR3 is TGCGCCAGCAGCTTGGGTCCCTTATTCCCACCCCTCCACTTT. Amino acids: CASSLGPLFPPLHF.